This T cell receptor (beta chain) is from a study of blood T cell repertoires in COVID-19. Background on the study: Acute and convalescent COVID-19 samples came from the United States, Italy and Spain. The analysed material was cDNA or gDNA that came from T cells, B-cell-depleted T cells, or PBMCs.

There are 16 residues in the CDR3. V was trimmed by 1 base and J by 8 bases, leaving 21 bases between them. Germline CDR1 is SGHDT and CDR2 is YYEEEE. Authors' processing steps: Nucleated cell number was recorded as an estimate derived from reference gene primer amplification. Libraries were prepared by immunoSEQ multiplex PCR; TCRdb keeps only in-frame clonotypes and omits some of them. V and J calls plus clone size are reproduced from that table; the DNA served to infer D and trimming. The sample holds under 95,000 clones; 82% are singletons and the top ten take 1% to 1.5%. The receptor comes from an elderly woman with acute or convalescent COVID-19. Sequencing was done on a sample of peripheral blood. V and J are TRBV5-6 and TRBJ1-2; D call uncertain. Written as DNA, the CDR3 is TGTGCCAGCAGCTTGCAGGACTCCCAAACCCTCTCCGGCTACACCTTC. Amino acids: CASSLQDSQTLSGYTF.